The entry below gives a single T cell receptor (beta chain) sequence along with its context. This sample stems from a study of blood T cell repertoires in COVID-19. Clones were read by immunoSEQ multiplex PCR, and TCRdb kept only the in-frame ones, dropping some. The sample shows roughly 140,000 clones, roughly nine tenths of them seen only once. The origin of this receptor is a woman in her seventies with acute or convalescent COVID-19. What was sequenced was peripheral blood.

The CDR3 protein is CSAPASRGEGYGYTF. The DNA of the CDR3 is TGCAGCGCCCCCGCCAGTCGAGGGGAGGGCTATGGCTACACCTTC. V and J are TRBV29-1 and TRBJ1-2, with D possibly TRBD1 on 5 matching bases. Between the trimmed V and J ends, which lost 7 bases and 4 bases, there was a span of 22 bases. CDR1 and CDR2 (germline): SQVTM, ANQGSEA. The length of the CDR3 is 15 residues. Variable domain in full (rest from reference TRBV29-1 and TRBJ1-2): SAVISQKPSRDICQRGTSLTIQCQVDSQVTMMFWYRQQPGQSLTLIATANQGSEATYESGFVIDKFPISRPNLTFSTLTVSNMSPEDSSIYLCSAPASRGEGYGYTFGSGTRLTVV.